The T cell receptor beta chain under discussion was sequenced for a study of blood T cell repertoires in COVID-19. Original processing methods: For nucleated cells, counts were estimated from reference gene primer amplification. Using immunoSEQ multiplex PCR, the repertoire was profiled, and TCRdb retains in-frame clones only, with some absent. V and J calls and clone size are copied from that table; D and trimming were computed from the DNA. The sample lists about 170,000 clones, 80% to 90% seen once, with about a tenth in the top ten. Seattle's cohort entered during active infection and was followed longitudinally. The receptor's source is a woman aged 60-75 years with COVID-19, enrolled during active disease. Input material: peripheral blood.

CDR3 coding DNA: TGTGCCAGCAGCCTAAGGGACAGGGGCTATGGCTACACCTTC. Translation: CASSLRDRGYGYTF. The chain recombines TRBV3-1 (or the pseudogene TRBV3-2) with TRBJ1-2, with 10 bases identical to TRBD1. CDR3 length equals 14 residues. The V and J ends lost 4 bases and 4 bases, in that order; junction bases with no gene match: 3. Germline-derived CDR1 and CDR2 are LGHDT and YNNKEL (reference sequence).